These 29 T cell receptor beta chains originate from one sample sequenced in a study of cytomegalovirus exposure and HLA in healthy donors. Use of 60 Vbeta and 13 Jbeta primers characterized the PCR. Clones were sequenced by immunoSEQ multiplex PCR, and TCRdb holds only the in-frame ones, with some missing. The sample records some 84,000 clones, around 78% being singletons. The sequenced sample was PBMCs. These receptors all come from a male donor in good health and CMV-seropositive.

The chain has TRBV5-1 and TRBJ1-2; D is undetermined. This CDR3 has 14 residues. The germline V gene has CDR1 SGHRS and CDR2 YFSETQ. The ends were cut back, 5 bases at V and 8 bases at J, with 19 bases in the middle. For the CDR3, the DNA is TGCGCCAGCAGTCCAGATCGGGGAAGTCTCGGCTACACCTTC. It yields the protein CASSPDRGSLGYTF.

The gene calls are TRBV5-1 and TRBJ2-3; D is ambiguous. CDR1 and CDR2 (germline): SGHRS, YFSETQ. This CDR3 comprises 14 residues. Trimming took off 5 bases at V and 0 bases at J, with 10 bases between the two ends. For the CDR3, the DNA is TGCGCCAGCAGGAAGATCGGGAGCACAGATACGCAGTATTTT. This translates into CASRKIGSTDTQYF.

V is TRBV27 and J is TRBJ2-1, with TRBD2 matching 15 bases. Germline CDR1 and CDR2: MNHEY and SMNVEV (reference sequence). Trimming removed 5 bases from V and 8 bases from J; junction bases left unmatched: 10. The CDR3 covers 17 residues. The CDR3 nucleotides are TGTGCCAGCAGTAACGGACTAGCGGGAGGGATTGTCGATGAGCAGTTCTTC. Protein sequence: CASSNGLAGGIVDEQFF.

This sequence joins TRBV4-2 and TRBJ2-1; 14 nucleotides agree with TRBD2. This CDR3 contains 16 residues. V lost 1 base, J lost 7 bases, and 3 bases stayed unmatched. Germline V CDR1 and CDR2: LGHNA, YNFKEQ. The CDR3 spells CASSQVGTSGRNEQFF. In nucleotides, the CDR3 is TGTGCCAGCAGCCAAGTGGGGACTAGCGGGAGAAATGAGCAGTTCTTC.

The chain carries TRBV25-1 and TRBJ2-7, with TRBD1 matching over 8 bases. Germline CDR1 MGHDK, CDR2 SYGVNS. This CDR3 region has 16 residues. With V trimmed by 5 bases and J by 5 bases, 14 bases remained unmatched. The CDR3 sequence: CASSRGPGQVRDEQYF. The CDR3 DNA follows: TGTGCCAGCAGTAGAGGCCCGGGACAGGTGCGCGACGAGCAGTACTTC.

The chain has TRBV28 and TRBJ1-5; tentatively, D is TRBD1 (6 bases). Trimming took 1 base from V and 7 from J, leaving 8 bases between them. The CDR3 runs 13 residues. Germline values: CDR1 MDHEN, CDR2 SYDVKM. The CDR3, as DNA: TGTGCCAGCAGTTTATTACAGGGACAGCCCCAGCATTTT. Translated: CASSLLQGQPQHF. The complete variable domain, with remaining parts taken from reference TRBV28 and TRBJ1-5, reads DVKVTQSSRYLVKRTGEKVFLECVQDMDHENMFWYRQDPGLGLRLIYFSYDVKMKEKGDIPEGYSVSREKKERFSLILESASTNQTSMYLCASSLLQGQPQHFGDGTRLSIL.

The V and J genes are TRBV7-3 and TRBJ2-2; 10 bases align to TRBD1. Germline CDR1 and CDR2: SGHTA and FQGTGA. With V trimmed by 6 bases and J by 4 bases, 8 bases remained unmatched. This CDR3 has 16 residues. The CDR3 reads CASSTRQGALTGELFF. The DNA of the CDR3 is TGTGCCAGCAGTACACGACAGGGGGCCCTCACCGGGGAGCTGTTTTTT. The complete variable domain, with remaining parts taken from reference TRBV7-3 and TRBJ2-2, reads GAGVSQTPSNKVTEKGKYVELRCDPISGHTALYWYRQSLGQGPEFLIYFQGTGAADDSGLPNDRFFAVRPEGSVSTLKIQRTERGDSAVYLCASSTRQGALTGELFFGEGSRLTVL.

This CDR3 reads CASSPRQGLGTDTQYF. As DNA, the CDR3 is TGTGCCAGCAGCCCCCGACAGGGTTTGGGGACAGATACGCAGTATTTT. This chain connects TRBV9 to TRBJ2-3, with 7 bases that match TRBD1. CDR1 and CDR2 from the germline V gene are SGDLS and YYNGEE. Germline trimming cut 4 bases from V and 3 bases from J; bases unmatched to any gene: 11. There are 16 residues in the CDR3.

The V and J genes are TRBV29-1 and TRBJ1-5; the D gene is possibly TRBD1 (5 bases). The CDR3 is made up of 13 amino acids. Germline lookup yields CDR1 SQVTM and CDR2 ANQGSEA. Trimming pared 4 bases from V and 2 bases from J, leaving 9 bases between. The CDR3 nucleotides read TGCAGCGTTGGGGGCGGGGGCAATCAGCCCCAGCATTTT. Translation gives CSVGGGGNQPQHF.

The DNA of the CDR3 is TGTGCCAGCAGTTCTTCCCTGTACGAGCAGTACTTC. Translated: CASSSSLYEQYF. The chain uses TRBV27 and TRBJ2-7; D remains unclear. CDR1 is MNHEY, CDR2 SMNVEV, per germline (reference sequence). The CDR3 runs to 12 residues. Trimming took off 4 bases at V and 4 bases at J, with 8 bases between the two ends.

J is TRBJ1-2 and V is TRBV5-4; a weak D match, TRBD1 (6 bases). Trimming took 2 bases from V and 3 from J, leaving 14 bases between them. Looked up from germline, CDR1 is SGHNT and CDR2 is YYREEE (reference sequence). This CDR3 contains 15 residues. The CDR3 DNA reads TGTGCCAGCAGCTTTAACAGGGTGGGGGACTATGGCTACACCTTC. The encoded protein is CASSFNRVGDYGYTF.

The CDR3 nucleotides are TGCGCCAGCAGCCAACGGAACACCATATATTTT. This gives the protein CASSQRNTIYF. J is TRBJ1-3 and V is TRBV4-1; unclear D gene. There are 11 residues in the CDR3. V lost 2 bases, J lost 7 bases, and 3 bases lay in between. Looked up from germline, CDR1 is MGHRA and CDR2 is YSYEKL.

The J gene is TRBJ1-2, the V gene TRBV2, with D hard to call. V was shortened by 3 bases and J by 4 bases, with 6 bases between the two germline ends. CDR3 length equals 12 residues. The germline CDR1 and CDR2 sequences are SNHLY and FYNNEI. In nucleotides, the CDR3 is TGTGCCAGCAGTGATCACAGCTATGGCTACACCTTC. This translates into CASSDHSYGYTF.

This rearrangement joins TRBV7-9 to TRBJ2-7; tentatively, D is TRBD1 (6 bases). V was trimmed by 3 bases and J by 1 base, leaving 13 bases between them. The CDR3 spans 15 residues. Germline V gene data show CDR1 as SEHNR and CDR2 as FQNEAQ (reference sequence). CDR3 nucleotides: TGTGCCAGCAGCTTCAGGGACACGGAATCCTACGAGCAGTACTTC. It codes for CASSFRDTESYEQYF.

This chain links TRBV19 with TRBJ2-4; unclear D gene. CDR1 is LNHDA, CDR2 SQIVND, per germline (reference sequence). V lost 5 bases to trimming and J lost 0 bases, with 5 bases between them. The CDR3 contains 13 residues. The CDR3 loop reads CASSDIAKNIQYF. As DNA, the CDR3 is TGTGCCAGTAGTGACATAGCCAAAAACATTCAGTACTTC.

This clone is labeled medium-sized (0.01 to 0.1%). The V call is TRBV5-5, the J call TRBJ1-4, with a possible D match to TRBD1 (6 bases). Germline CDR1 is SGHKS and CDR2 is YYEKEE (reference sequence). Trimming took off 4 bases at V and 3 bases at J, with 13 bases between the two ends. This CDR3 contains 15 residues. Written as DNA, the CDR3 is TGTGCCAGCAGCAGAAGACAGGTCCCTAATGAAAAACTGTTTTTT. As protein: CASSRRQVPNEKLFF.

This clone is judged medium-sized (0.01 to 0.1%). The genes are TRBV19 and TRBJ1-2; possibly TRBD1 for D (6 bases). This CDR3 is 12 amino acids long. The germline gives CDR1 LNHDA, CDR2 SQIVND (reference sequence). Trimming pared 7 bases from V and 7 bases from J, leaving 13 bases between. CDR3 region: CASNRDTGGYTF. CDR3 DNA sequence: TGTGCCAGTAATCGGGACACCGGTGGCTACACCTTC.

J is TRBJ1-2 and V is TRBV19; 7 bases are shared with TRBD1. After removal of 4 bases from V and 5 bases from J, the junction contained 10 bases not matched to a gene. Germline V gene data show CDR1 as LNHDA and CDR2 as SQIVND (reference sequence). The CDR3 spans 15 residues. CDR3: CASSTLIGTAYGYTF. CDR3 DNA: TGTGCCAGTAGTACCTTGATTGGGACAGCGTATGGCTACACCTTC.

The chain has TRBV9 and TRBJ2-1, with 8 bases matching TRBD2. Trimming cost V 6 bases and J 4 bases; bases outside gene matches: 9. The CDR3 is 15 residues long. Germline loops: CDR1 SGDLS, CDR2 YYNGEE. The CDR3 coding sequence is TGTGCCAGCACGAAGACTAGCGAGCATTACAATGAGCAGTTCTTC. It translates to CASTKTSEHYNEQFF.

The chain uses TRBV5-1 and TRBJ2-1, with 9 bases aligning to TRBD2. Germline V gene sequence: CDR1 SGHRS, CDR2 YFSETQ. This CDR3 region has 17 residues. The junction had 9 bases not matched to a gene; V was cut back by 0 bases and J by 5 bases. CDR3 sequence (DNA): TGCGCCAGCAGCTTGGGAGGACCCGGGACTAGCAACAATGAGCAGTTCTTC. Translation: CASSLGGPGTSNNEQFF.

This sequence joins TRBV2 and TRBJ1-3; no definite D call. The CDR3 length is 13 residues. The V gene's germline CDR1 is SNHLY and CDR2 FYNNEI. The V end lost 3 bases, the J end lost 5 bases, and 8 bases lay between the germline ends. The CDR3 DNA sequence: TGTGCCAGCAGTGATGGAGGCCGAAACACCATATATTTT. Amino acids: CASSDGGRNTIYF.

On this clone: At one of its ends the junction is not consistent with the germline gene, which may arise from a read error. The chain combines TRBV7-9 with TRBJ2-1, with 13 bases fitting TRBD2. In germline, CDR1 is SEHNR, CDR2 FQNEAQ (reference sequence). CDR3 length equals 17 residues. CDR3: CSSSSGLAGLSYNEQFF. The CDR3 coding sequence is TGTTCCAGCAGCTCGGGACTAGCGGGACTCTCCTACAATGAGCAGTTCTTC.

The V and J genes are TRBV19 and TRBJ1-5; D is undetermined. From germline, CDR1 is LNHDA and CDR2 SQIVND (reference sequence). The length of the CDR3 is 15 residues. V gave up 3 bases and J gave up 1 base, with 10 bases separating them. CDR3 coding DNA: TGTGCCAGTAGTATTAGCGACCGGAGCAATCAGCCCCAGCATTTT. It yields the protein CASSISDRSNQPQHF.

Points on this clone: The junction and the germline gene differ at one end; a read error may be behind it. The chain links TRBV5-1 to TRBJ2-3; D is unclear. In germline, CDR1 is SGHRS, CDR2 YFSETQ. The CDR3 extends over 12 amino acids. Written as DNA, the CDR3 is TGCGCCAGCAGCCAAAAGTCAGATGCGCAGTATTTT. It translates to CASSQKSDAQYF.

The genes are TRBV5-6 and TRBJ2-7, with 8 bases matching TRBD1. This CDR3 is 14 amino acids long. V lost 4 bases, J lost 4 bases, and 7 bases stayed unmatched. Germline values: CDR1 SGHDT, CDR2 YYEEEE. CDR3 region: CASSQDRELYEQYF. As DNA, the CDR3 is TGTGCCAGCAGCCAGGACAGGGAATTGTACGAGCAGTACTTC.

The chain joins TRBV7-2 to TRBJ2-1; possible D gene TRBD2, 6 bases. The CDR3 is 11 amino acids. The germline gives CDR1 SGHTA, CDR2 FQGNSA. V lost 6 bases, J lost 14 bases, and 14 bases lay in between. The CDR3 protein is CASSNSGREFF. CDR3 DNA sequence: TGTGCCAGCAGTAACTCCGGGAGAGAGTTCTTC.

The gene calls are TRBV5-6 and TRBJ2-4; 7 bases line up with TRBD2. CDR1 is SGHDT, CDR2 YYEEEE, per germline. J was trimmed by 0 bases and V by 1 base; bases with no gene match: 4. This CDR3 comprises 16 residues. CDR3 bases: TGTGCCAGCAGCTTGATGGGACTACTAGCCAAAAACATTCAGTACTTC. It specifies CASSLMGLLAKNIQYF.

This clone turned up a few times. Other DNA sequences within the sample encode an identical CDR3. This chain uses TRBV5-4 with TRBJ2-1; the match to TRBD1 covers 8 bases. Looked up from germline, CDR1 is SGHNT and CDR2 is YYREEE (reference sequence). The trim removed 4 bases at V and 5 bases at J, leaving 8 bases unmatched. This CDR3 contains 15 residues. The CDR3 DNA is TGTGCCAGCAGCCTGGGCCGGACAGGGAACAATGAGCAGTTCTTC. Protein sequence: CASSLGRTGNNEQFF.

This clone turned up a few times. The CDR3 DNA is TGTGCCAGCAGCCAAGAGGCGTCTAGCGCGTACAATGAGCAGTTCTTC. This sequence encodes CASSQEASSAYNEQFF. The chain joins TRBV4-2 to TRBJ2-1, with D possibly being TRBD2 (6 bases). Germline V CDR1 and CDR2: LGHNA, YNFKEQ. Trimming removed 0 bases at V and 4 bases at J, with 13 bases between. CDR3 length: 16 amino acids.